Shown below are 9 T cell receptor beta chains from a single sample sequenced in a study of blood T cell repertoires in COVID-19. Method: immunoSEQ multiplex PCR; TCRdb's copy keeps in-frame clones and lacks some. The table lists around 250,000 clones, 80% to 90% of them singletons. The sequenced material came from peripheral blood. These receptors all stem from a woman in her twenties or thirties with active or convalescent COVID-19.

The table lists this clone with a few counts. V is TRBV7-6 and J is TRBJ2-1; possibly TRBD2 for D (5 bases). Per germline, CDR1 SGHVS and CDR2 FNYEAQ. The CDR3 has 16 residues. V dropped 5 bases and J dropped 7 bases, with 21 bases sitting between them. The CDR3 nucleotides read TGTGCCAGCAGCCCCTCCGCCCGGGAAATAAAAAATGAGCAGTTCTTC. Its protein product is CASSPSAREIKNEQFF.

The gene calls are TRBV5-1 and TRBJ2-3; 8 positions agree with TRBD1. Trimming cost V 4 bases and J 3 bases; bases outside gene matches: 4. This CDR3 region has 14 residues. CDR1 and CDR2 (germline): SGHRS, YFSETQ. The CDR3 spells CASSQDRGTDTQYF. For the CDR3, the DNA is TGCGCCAGCAGCCAAGACAGGGGAACAGATACGCAGTATTTT.

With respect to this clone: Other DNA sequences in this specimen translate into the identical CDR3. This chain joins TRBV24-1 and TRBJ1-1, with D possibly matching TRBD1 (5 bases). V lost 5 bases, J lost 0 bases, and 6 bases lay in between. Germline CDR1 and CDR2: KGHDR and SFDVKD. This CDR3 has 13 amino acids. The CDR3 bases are TGTGCCACCAGTGCAGGGATGAACACTGAAGCTTTCTTT. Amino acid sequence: CATSAGMNTEAFF.

The CDR3 region is CAISEGTTMSTDTQYF. The CDR3 nucleotides are TGTGCCATCAGTGAGGGGACTACCATGAGCACAGATACGCAGTATTTT. The chain uses TRBV10-3 and TRBJ2-3, with TRBD2 matching 7 bases. The germline gives CDR1 ENHRY, CDR2 SYGVKD. The CDR3 runs 16 residues. V lost 2 bases and J lost 0; bases outside the gene matches: 5.

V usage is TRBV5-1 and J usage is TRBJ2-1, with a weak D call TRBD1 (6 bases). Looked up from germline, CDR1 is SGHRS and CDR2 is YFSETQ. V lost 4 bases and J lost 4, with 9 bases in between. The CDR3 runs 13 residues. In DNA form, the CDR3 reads TGCGCCAGCAGCGAGGACAGATACAATGAGCAGTTCTTC. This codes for CASSEDRYNEQFF. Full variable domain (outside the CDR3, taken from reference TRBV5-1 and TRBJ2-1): KAGVTQTPRYLIKTRGQQVTLSCSPISGHRSVSWYQQTPGQGLQFLFEYFSETQRNKGNFPGRFSGRQFSNSRSEMNVSTLELGDSALYLCASSEDRYNEQFFGPGTRLTVL.

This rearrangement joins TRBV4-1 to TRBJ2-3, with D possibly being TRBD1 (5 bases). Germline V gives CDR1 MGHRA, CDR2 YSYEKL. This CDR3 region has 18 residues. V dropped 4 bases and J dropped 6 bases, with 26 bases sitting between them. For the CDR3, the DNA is TGCGCCAGCAGCCCCTCGGAAAGGACATTGATTGGTCGGGATACGCAGTATTTT. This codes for CASSPSERTLIGRDTQYF.

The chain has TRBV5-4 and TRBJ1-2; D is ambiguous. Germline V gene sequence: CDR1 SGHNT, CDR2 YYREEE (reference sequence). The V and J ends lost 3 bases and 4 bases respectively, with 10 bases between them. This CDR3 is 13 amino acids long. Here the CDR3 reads CASSYQNSYGYTF. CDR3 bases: TGTGCCAGCAGCTACCAGAATTCCTATGGCTACACCTTC.

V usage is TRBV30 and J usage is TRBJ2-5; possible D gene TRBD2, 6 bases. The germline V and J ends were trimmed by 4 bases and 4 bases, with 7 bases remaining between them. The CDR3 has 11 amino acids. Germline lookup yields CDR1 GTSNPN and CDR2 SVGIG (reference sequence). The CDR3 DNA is TGTGCCTGGATGGGGGGAGAGACCCAGTACTTC. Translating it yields CAWMGGETQYF.

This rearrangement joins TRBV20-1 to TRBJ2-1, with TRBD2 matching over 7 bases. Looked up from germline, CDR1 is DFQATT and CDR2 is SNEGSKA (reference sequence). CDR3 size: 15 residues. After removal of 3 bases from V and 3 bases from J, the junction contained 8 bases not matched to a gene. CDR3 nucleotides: TGCAGTGCTAGTTCAGCGGGGTCATTCTACAATGAGCAGTTCTTC. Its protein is CSASSAGSFYNEQFF.